Following are 19 T cell receptor beta chains from one sample sequenced in a study of T-cell reconstitution after alpha-beta-depleted transplantation in children. Preparing the TCRbeta library involved the use of unique molecular identifiers. Using its own MiXCR run on the PCR reads, TCRdb lists one record per CDR3 protein. The sample contains 500,000 to 650,000 distinct CDR3 sequences, over 10% of which appear only once. This specimen was PBMCs, mostly from graft donor cells, taken 360 days after TCRalphabeta/CD19-depleted stem cell transplant. Receptors were obtained from a male patient younger than 18 who had a stem cell transplant for acute myeloid leukemia, so the T cells may come from the graft donor.

This clonotype was picked up one time. The chain has TRBV7-2 and TRBJ2-7; TRBD2 is a possible D gene (7 bases). V was cut by 6 bases and J by 2 bases, with 17 bases left in between. The CDR3 has 15 residues. Germline CDR1 and CDR2: SGHTA and FQGNSA. The DNA for the CDR3 is TGTGCCAGCAGATCAGAGGGGGGGATACCCTACGAGCAGTACTTC. Its protein is CASRSEGGIPYEQYF.

This clonotype was counted ten times or more. The CDR3 coding sequence is TGTGCCAGCAGACTAGCGCTTTCCTACGAGCAGTACTTC. This sequence encodes CASRLALSYEQYF. This chain connects TRBV12-3 or TRBV12-4 to TRBJ2-7; 7 bases fit TRBD2. This CDR3 has 13 residues. The trim removed 6 bases at V and 1 base at J, leaving 3 bases unmatched.

The chain joins TRBV9 to TRBJ2-7, with a weak D call TRBD2 (6 bases). V was trimmed by 2 bases and J by 5 bases, leaving 14 bases between them. CDR1 SGDLS and CDR2 YYNGEE come from the germline V gene. The CDR3 sequence is 14 residues long. CDR3 bases: TGTGCCAGCAGCGTTAGCGGACTTGGAAACGAGCAGTACTTC. This sequence encodes CASSVSGLGNEQYF.

Ten or more counts support this clonotype. The J gene is TRBJ1-1, the V gene TRBV27, with D maybe TRBD1 (5 bases). The V gene lost 4 bases and the J gene lost 5 bases, with 14 bases spanning the gap. Per germline, CDR1 MNHEY and CDR2 SMNVEV (reference sequence). The CDR3 loop spans 14 amino acids. The chain's CDR3 is CASSWGRGITEAFF. The CDR3 DNA reads TGTGCCAGCAGTTGGGGCCGCGGGATTACTGAAGCTTTCTTT.

This clonotype was picked up a small number of times. V usage is TRBV7-9 and J usage is TRBJ2-7; possibly TRBD1 or TRBD2 for D (5 bases each). V lost 2 bases, J lost 1 base, and 12 bases lay in between. Germline V CDR1 and CDR2: SEHNR, FQNEAQ (reference sequence). The CDR3 totals 15 residues. This CDR3 reads CASSLIGTPSYEQYF. The CDR3 DNA reads as TGTGCCAGCAGCTTAATCGGGACGCCTTCCTACGAGCAGTACTTC.

This clonotype was recorded at least ten times. The chain carries TRBV5-1 and TRBJ2-3; 7 bases line up with TRBD2. Germline V CDR1 and CDR2: SGHRS, YFSETQ. The CDR3 has 14 amino acids. The ends lost 6 bases at V and 1 base at J; junction bases unmatched: 5. The CDR3 DNA reads TGCGCCAGCACCAATCTAGCGGGCACAGATACGCAGTATTTT. This codes for CASTNLAGTDTQYF.

V gene TRBV5-1 combines with J gene TRBJ2-2; D not resolved. This CDR3 is 16 amino acids long. From germline, CDR1 is SGHRS and CDR2 YFSETQ. Trimming took 4 bases from V and 4 from J, leaving 17 bases between them. The CDR3 region has the DNA TGCGCCAGCAGCGGGCCCTTCGGAGTTGGCACCGGGGAGCTGTTTTTT. It encodes CASSGPFGVGTGELFF. The full variable domain, with the rest looked up from reference TRBV5-1 and TRBJ2-2, is KAGVTQTPRYLIKTRGQQVTLSCSPISGHRSVSWYQQTPGQGLQFLFEYFSETQRNKGNFPGRFSGRQFSNSRSEMNVSTLELGDSALYLCASSGPFGVGTGELFFGEGSRLTVL.

This clonotype showed up many times. The chain uses TRBV4-3 and TRBJ2-7, with TRBD2 as a possible D gene (6 bases). The CDR3 is 14 amino acids. V was pared by 4 bases and J by 3 bases, with 13 bases between. Germline CDR1 LGHNA, CDR2 YSLEER. The CDR3 protein is CASSRGQGLYEQYF. The CDR3 bases are TGCGCCAGCAGCCGCGGTCAGGGACTCTACGAGCAGTACTTC.

This clonotype has a count of ten or more. This chain joins TRBV6-2 or TRBV6-3 and TRBJ2-5; maybe TRBD2 (6 bases). V was cut by 3 bases and J by 2 bases, with 13 bases left in between. In germline, CDR1 is MNHEY, CDR2 SVGEGT. The CDR3 runs to 15 residues. CDR3 region: CASSYMDYQQETQYF. The CDR3 nucleotides are TGTGCCAGCAGTTATATGGACTATCAGCAAGAGACCCAGTACTTC.

This clonotype was seen only a few times. The chain uses TRBV12-3 or TRBV12-4 and TRBJ2-7; 7 nucleotides line up with TRBD1. V lost 5 bases to trimming and J lost 5 bases; unmatched junction nucleotides: 6. The CDR3 length is 13 residues. For the CDR3, the DNA is TGTGCCAGCAGTCTGACAGGGACCGACGAGCAGTACTTC. Amino acids: CASSLTGTDEQYF.

This chain joins TRBV10-3 and TRBJ2-1; 9 bases fit TRBD2. V was pared by 0 bases and J by 2 bases, with 8 bases of the junction left unmatched. CDR1 ENHRY and CDR2 SYGVKD come from the germline V gene. The CDR3 is 18 amino acids. The CDR3 is CAISESKRAGGTYNEQFF. The CDR3 coding sequence is TGTGCCATCAGTGAGTCGAAACGGGCGGGAGGGACCTACAATGAGCAGTTCTTC.

This clonotype has just a few counts. V and J are TRBV12-3 or TRBV12-4 and TRBJ1-3; D not certain. The CDR3 has 15 residues. V dropped 6 bases and J dropped 2 bases, with 14 bases sitting between them. CDR3 nucleotides: TGTGCCAGCAGATTAAGGGCCATACCTGGAAACACCATATATTTT. Translated, it gives CASRLRAIPGNTIYF.

This clonotype has at least ten counts. The chain combines TRBV10-3 with TRBJ2-2; possibly TRBD2 for D (5 bases). Between the trimmed V and J ends, which lost 3 bases and 7 bases, there was a span of 18 bases. The germline V gene has CDR1 ENHRY and CDR2 SYGVKD. The CDR3 runs to 16 residues. CDR3 nucleotide sequence: TGTGCCATCAGTGATAACGGGGTGATGGCTGGCGGGGAGCTGTTTTTT. It is translated as CAISDNGVMAGGELFF.

This chain links TRBV6-2 or TRBV6-3 with TRBJ2-2; D is ambiguous. CDR1 MNHEY and CDR2 SVGEGT come from the germline V gene. The CDR3 consists of 15 residues. The germline V and J ends were trimmed by 5 bases and 0 bases, with 10 bases remaining between them. CDR3 bases: TGTGCCAGCAGTGATCCTCCCACGAACACCGGGGAGCTGTTTTTT. The encoded protein is CASSDPPTNTGELFF.

This clonotype was counted only a few times. The rearrangement joins TRBV7-9 to TRBJ2-3, with TRBD2 identical over 7 bases. The junction had 7 bases not matched to a gene; V was cut back by 1 base and J by 0 bases. The CDR3 covers 17 residues. CDR1 SEHNR and CDR2 FQNEAQ come from the germline V gene (reference sequence). This CDR3 is CASSLVQGLVSTDTQYF. CDR3 sequence (DNA): TGTGCCAGCAGCTTAGTTCAAGGACTAGTTAGCACAGATACGCAGTATTTT.

This chain uses TRBV24-1 with TRBJ2-3; 8 bases fit TRBD1. There are 16 residues in the CDR3. The germline V gene encodes CDR1 KGHDR and CDR2 SFDVKD. V was pared by 4 bases and J by 1 base, with 6 bases of the junction left unmatched. DNA of the CDR3: TGTGCCACCAGTGACCGACAGGGGTCCGGCACAGATACGCAGTATTTT. This translates into CATSDRQGSGTDTQYF.

This clonotype turned up a few times. V usage is TRBV12-3 or TRBV12-4 and J usage is TRBJ1-2, with TRBD1 matching 7 bases. The CDR3 runs to 13 residues. The trim removed 4 bases at V and 8 bases at J, leaving 7 bases unmatched. The CDR3 sequence: CASSSTGAPGYTF. In DNA form, the CDR3 reads TGTGCCAGCAGTTCCACAGGGGCCCCGGGCTACACCTTC.

This clonotype was counted only a few times. The chain joins TRBV4-3 to TRBJ2-5; the match to TRBD2 covers 8 bases. The V gene end was trimmed by 0 bases and the J gene end by 4 bases; junction bases not matched to a gene: 4. CDR1 and CDR2 from the germline V gene are LGHNA and YSLEER. The length of the CDR3 is 15 residues. CDR3 amino acids: CASSQDGSGGETQYF. The CDR3 DNA reads as TGCGCCAGCAGCCAAGATGGCAGCGGGGGAGAGACCCAGTACTTC.

This clonotype appeared a few times. This chain's CDR3 is CASSFWTASGAYNEQFF. The DNA of the CDR3 is TGTGCCAGCAGTTTCTGGACAGCCTCGGGGGCCTACAATGAGCAGTTCTTC. V is TRBV28 and J is TRBJ2-1; either TRBD1 or TRBD2 may fit D (6 bases each). This CDR3 is built from 17 residues. Germline loops: CDR1 MDHEN, CDR2 SYDVKM. V lost 3 bases, J lost 2 bases, and 17 bases lay in between.